Below are 7 T cell receptor beta chains sequenced from a single sample in a study of blood T cell repertoires in COVID-19. Generated by immunoSEQ multiplex PCR, the TCRdb table keeps only in-frame clones and is missing some. The data show about 150,000 clones, roughly 83% seen once. The sample comprised peripheral blood. These receptors all stem from a man between 18 and 29 years old with active or convalescent COVID-19.

This clone is a singleton in its sample. The genes are TRBV27 and TRBJ2-1; tentative D call: TRBD1 (5 bases). The germline V gene encodes CDR1 MNHEY and CDR2 SMNVEV (reference sequence). CDR3 length equals 12 residues. Between the trimmed V and J ends, which lost 5 bases and 9 bases, there was a span of 11 bases. The CDR3: CASSRTLVEQFF. DNA of the CDR3: TGTGCCAGCAGTAGGACACTTGTTGAGCAGTTCTTC.

CDR3 loop: CASSLGDRLNYGYTF. CDR3 nucleotides: TGCGCCAGCAGCTTGGGGGACAGACTTAACTATGGCTACACCTTC. This sequence joins TRBV5-1 and TRBJ1-2, with 7 bases identical to TRBD1. This CDR3 contains 15 residues. Germline CDR1 is SGHRS and CDR2 is YFSETQ. V lost 0 bases, J lost 1 base, and 3 bases stayed unmatched.

The rearrangement uses TRBV28 and TRBJ1-1; D is undetermined. The germline V gene encodes CDR1 MDHEN and CDR2 SYDVKM. Trimming stripped 1 base from V and 5 bases from J, with 11 bases between. The CDR3 runs to 14 residues. CDR3 DNA sequence: TGTGCCAGCAGTTTATACCGGGGTTCGACTGAAGCTTTCTTT. Translated: CASSLYRGSTEAFF.

The V call is TRBV5-1, the J call TRBJ2-5; TRBD2 agrees at 13 bases. V shed 7 bases and J 5 bases; nucleotides not matched to a gene: 5. This CDR3 spans 14 amino acids. Germline CDR1 SGHRS, CDR2 YFSETQ. The CDR3 reads CASGTSGDTETQYF. For the CDR3, the DNA is TGCGCCAGCGGGACTAGCGGGGATACGGAGACCCAGTACTTC.

The rearrangement joins TRBV27 to TRBJ2-5, with 15 positions matching TRBD2. Germline CDR1 MNHEY, CDR2 SMNVEV (reference sequence). J lost 5 bases, V lost 5 bases, and 9 bases had no gene match. The CDR3 is 17 amino acids. The CDR3 region has the DNA TGTGCCAGCAGTCGGACTAGCGGGAGGGCTACCGGGGAGACCCAGTACTTC. Amino acid sequence: CASSRTSGRATGETQYF.

This clone was picked up a small number of times. The chain joins TRBV2 to TRBJ2-7, with TRBD1 matching 8 bases. Losses at the gene ends were 4 bases for V and 3 bases for J; bases not matched to a gene: 5. Germline V gene sequence: CDR1 SNHLY, CDR2 FYNNEI. The CDR3 totals 14 residues. CDR3 coding DNA: TGTGCCAGCAGTGTTAGGACAGGGCTCTACGAGCAGTACTTC. Protein sequence: CASSVRTGLYEQYF.

The gene calls are TRBV3-1 (or the pseudogene TRBV3-2) and TRBJ2-7; 10 bases map to TRBD2. Per germline, CDR1 LGHDT and CDR2 YNNKEL (reference sequence). The ends lost 0 bases at V and 2 bases at J; junction bases unmatched: 4. The CDR3 extends over 16 amino acids. The CDR3 sequence is CASSQEELAGPYEQYF. The CDR3 bases are TGTGCCAGCAGCCAAGAGGAACTAGCGGGACCCTACGAGCAGTACTTC.